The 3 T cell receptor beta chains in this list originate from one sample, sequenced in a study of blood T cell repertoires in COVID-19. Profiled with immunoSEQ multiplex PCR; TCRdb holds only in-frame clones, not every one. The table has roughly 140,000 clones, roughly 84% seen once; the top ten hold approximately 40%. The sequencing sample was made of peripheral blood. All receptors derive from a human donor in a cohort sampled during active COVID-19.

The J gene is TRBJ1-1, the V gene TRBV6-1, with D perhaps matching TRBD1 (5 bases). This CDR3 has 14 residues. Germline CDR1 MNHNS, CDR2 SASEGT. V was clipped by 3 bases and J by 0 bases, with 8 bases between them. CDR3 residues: CASSEGRVNTEAFF. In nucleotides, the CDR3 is TGTGCCAGCAGTGAGGGCAGGGTGAACACTGAAGCTTTCTTT.

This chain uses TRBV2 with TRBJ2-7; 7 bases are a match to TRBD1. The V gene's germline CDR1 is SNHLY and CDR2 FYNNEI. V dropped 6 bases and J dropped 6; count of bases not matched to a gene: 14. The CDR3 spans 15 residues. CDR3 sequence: CASRFPGGTFGEQYF. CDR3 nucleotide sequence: TGTGCCAGCAGGTTTCCAGGGGGAACATTCGGCGAGCAGTACTTC.

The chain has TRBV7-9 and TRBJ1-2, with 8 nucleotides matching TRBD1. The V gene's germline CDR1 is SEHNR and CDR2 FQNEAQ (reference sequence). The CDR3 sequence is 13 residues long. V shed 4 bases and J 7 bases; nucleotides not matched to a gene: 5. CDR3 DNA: TGTGCCAGCAGCTCCGGGACAGGTCCTGGCTACACCTTC. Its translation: CASSSGTGPGYTF. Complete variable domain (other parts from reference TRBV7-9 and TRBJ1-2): DTGVSQNPRHKITKRGQNVTFRCDPISEHNRLYWYRQTLGQGPEFLTYFQNEAQLEKSRLLSDRFSAERPKGSFSTLEIQRTEQGDSAMYLCASSSGTGPGYTFGSGTRLTVV.